This TCR beta chain was identified in a study of T cells in localized non-small cell lung cancer. Study findings and constraints: Longer overall survival was seen with higher T cell density measured in blood. It was uninvolved adjacent lung that showed the highest T cell clonality, exceeding tumor. Owing to sequencing of a solitary tumor region, heterogeneity cannot be discounted. There were a median about 53 of the top 100 tumor clones appearing in adjacent lung.

Generated by immunoSEQ multiplex PCR, the TCRdb table keeps only in-frame clones and is missing some. Of over 70,000 clones in the sample, approximately 87% are singletons; the top ten hold 20% to 25%. Details on this clone: The antigen is unknown.

Germline V lookup: CDR1 SGHDT, CDR2 YYEEEE. V was pared by 4 bases and J by 6 bases, with 17 bases between. There are 16 residues in the CDR3. This material consisted of peripheral blood, taken before any cancer treatment. The origin of this receptor is a male donor at least 60 years old with stage III squamous cell lung carcinoma. This chain joins TRBV5-6 and TRBJ1-6; no clear D gene. CDR3 sequence: CASSLLAGRSNSPLHF. Here the CDR3 DNA reads TGTGCCAGCAGCCTTTTAGCGGGCAGGAGTAATTCACCCCTCCACTTT.